Following are 22 T cell receptor beta chains from one sample sequenced in a study of T-cell reconstitution after alpha-beta-depleted transplantation in children (dated by TCRdb to about 2016). The protocol used for the library was PCR. For sequencing, an Illumina HiSeq 2500 was employed. Molecular barcoding was employed in the preparation of TCR libraries, with unique molecular identifiers being used to normalize TCRbeta repertoire quantification. TCRdb trimmed the raw reads at Q25, called clones with MiXCR and kept productive beta chains. CDR3 protein sequences are deduplicated, and each keeps its most common genes and DNA. In all, the sample holds about 470,000 distinct CDR3 sequences, and around two fifths of those were seen once. The ten largest clonotypes hold 27% of the sample. According to the study, the label for this sample's treatment or condition signals: allogeneic hematopoietic cell transplantation with graft depleted of TCRalphabeta T cells and CD19 B cells.

Here the sequenced sample was PBMCs, taken before TCRalphabeta/CD19-depleted stem cell transplant. The receptor source for this set is a girl aged 2 to 9 with aplastic anemia, due to receive a stem cell transplant.

The chain couples TRBV27 to TRBJ2-1; 8 nucleotides line up with TRBD2. The germline CDR1 and CDR2 sequences are MNHEY and SMNVEV (reference sequence). J gave up 5 bases and V 5 bases, and 8 bases lay outside the gene matches. This CDR3 has 15 residues. CDR3 nucleotides: TGTGCCAGCAGTAATAGCGGGAAAGGGAACAATGAGCAGTTCTTC. It codes for CASSNSGKGNNEQFF.

The rearrangement uses TRBV4-1 and TRBJ2-6; the D call may be TRBD1 or TRBD2 (5 bases each). Germline CDR1 is MGHRA and CDR2 is YSYEKL. The CDR3 runs to 19 residues. V was cut by 0 bases and J by 0 bases, with 15 bases left in between. The CDR3 DNA sequence: TGCGCCAGCAGCCAAGAGGGAGACAGAGCCTACTCTGGGGCCAACGTCCTGACTTTC. Its translation is CASSQEGDRAYSGANVLTF.

This clonotype has a count of ten or more. The CDR3 sequence is CASSLALGRGVGANEKLFF. CDR3 nucleotide sequence: TGTGCCAGCAGCTTAGCGCTGGGCAGGGGCGTTGGTGCTAATGAAAAACTGTTTTTT. This sequence joins TRBV7-2 and TRBJ1-4; D may be TRBD1 (6 bases). The CDR3 is made up of 19 amino acids. V was clipped by 0 bases and J by 3 bases, with 20 bases between them. CDR1 is SGHTA, CDR2 FQGNSA, per germline.

The chain uses TRBV28 and TRBJ2-2; possible D gene TRBD1, 6 bases. Between the trimmed V and J ends, which lost 4 bases and 5 bases, there was a span of 11 bases. CDR1 is MDHEN and CDR2 is SYDVKM in the germline V gene. The CDR3 loop spans 14 amino acids. The CDR3 reads CASSSAGVTGELFF. In nucleotides, the CDR3 is TGTGCCAGCAGTTCGGCAGGGGTGACCGGGGAGCTGTTTTTT.

The V call is TRBV18, the J call TRBJ1-2; D not resolved. The germline CDR1 and CDR2 sequences are KGHSH and LQKENI. CDR3 size: 13 residues. The germline V and J ends were trimmed by 2 bases and 4 bases, with 8 bases remaining between them. The CDR3 region is CASSPESVYGYTF. Here the CDR3 DNA reads TGTGCCAGCTCACCAGAGTCAGTCTATGGCTACACCTTC. Variable domain in full (rest from reference TRBV18 and TRBJ1-2): NAGVMQNPRHLVRRRGQEARLRCSPMKGHSHVYWYRQLPEEGLKFMVYLQKENIIDESGMPKERFSAEFPKEGPSILRIQQVVRGDSAAYFCASSPESVYGYTFGSGTRLTVV.

The chain links TRBV7-9 to TRBJ2-7; D is unresolved. Germline CDR1 reads SEHNR; CDR2 reads FQNEAQ (reference sequence). This CDR3 comprises 15 residues. Between the trimmed V and J ends, which lost 3 bases and 5 bases, there was a span of 17 bases. The CDR3: CASSFSENSENEQYF. CDR3 bases: TGTGCCAGCAGCTTCTCTGAGAACTCTGAGAACGAGCAGTACTTC.

This chain joins TRBV5-1 and TRBJ2-7, with TRBD2 matching 12 bases. J gave up 3 bases and V 0 bases, and 1 base lay outside the gene matches. CDR1 is SGHRS and CDR2 is YFSETQ in the germline V gene. The CDR3 is 15 amino acids. This CDR3 is CASSLGTSGIYEQYF. The CDR3 region has the DNA TGCGCCAGCAGCTTGGGGACTAGCGGGATCTACGAGCAGTACTTC.

The V call is TRBV20-1, the J call TRBJ1-2; 7 positions agree with TRBD1. This CDR3 contains 12 residues. Trimming cost V 6 bases and J 8 bases; bases outside gene matches: 9. Per the germline V gene, CDR1 is DFQATT and CDR2 is SNEGSKA (reference sequence). In nucleotides, the CDR3 is TGCAGTGCAAGAAGACAGGGTAACGGCTACACCTTC. This sequence encodes CSARRQGNGYTF.

The V and J genes are TRBV4-1 and TRBJ2-7, with 8 bases identical to TRBD2. Germline CDR1 MGHRA, CDR2 YSYEKL. J was trimmed by 4 bases and V by 4 bases; bases with no gene match: 12. The CDR3 length is 16 residues. The CDR3 sequence: CASSLTPGLVQYEQYF. The CDR3 nucleotides read TGCGCCAGCAGCCTCACTCCGGGACTAGTTCAATACGAGCAGTACTTC.

The chain links TRBV28 to TRBJ2-5; TRBD2 matches at 7 bases. Germline V gene lookup returns CDR1 MDHEN and CDR2 SYDVKM. J lost 3 bases, V lost 5 bases, and 15 bases had no gene match. This CDR3 spans 17 amino acids. CDR3 amino acids: CASSPLGEGPVEETQYF. As DNA, the CDR3 is TGTGCCAGCAGTCCTCTGGGGGAGGGCCCGGTGGAAGAGACCCAGTACTTC.

Many counts were recorded for this clonotype. V usage is TRBV12-3 or TRBV12-4 and J usage is TRBJ2-7, with no clear D. Trimming cost V 3 bases and J 0 bases, with 12 bases left between them. This CDR3 spans 15 amino acids. The CDR3: CASSFGLFPSYEQYF. The CDR3, as DNA: TGTGCCAGCAGTTTCGGGCTGTTCCCCTCCTACGAGCAGTACTTC.

The rearrangement joins TRBV25-1 to TRBJ2-1, with D tentatively TRBD2 (6 bases). V was cut by 2 bases and J by 1 base, with 12 bases left in between. Germline V lookup: CDR1 MGHDK, CDR2 SYGVNS. The CDR3 has 16 residues. The CDR3 nucleotides read TGTGCCAGCAGTGAAGGGTGGGAGGCTTCCTACAATGAGCAGTTCTTC. Protein: CASSEGWEASYNEQFF.

This clonotype was counted once. V gene TRBV7-8 combines with J gene TRBJ2-7, with 7 bases lining up with TRBD1. CDR3 length equals 14 residues. V was pared by 3 bases and J by 7 bases, with 9 bases of the junction left unmatched. Looked up from germline, CDR1 is SGHVS and CDR2 is FQNEAQ. The CDR3, as DNA: TGTGCCAGCAGCTTTTGGACAGGCCTGAGGGAGCAGTACTTC. Protein: CASSFWTGLREQYF.

This clonotype was seen only a few times. This rearrangement joins TRBV7-2 to TRBJ2-5; 9 nucleotides match TRBD1. The germline CDR1 and CDR2 sequences are SGHTA and FQGNSA. V lost 4 bases to trimming and J lost 4 bases; unmatched junction nucleotides: 1. This CDR3 is 13 amino acids long. CDR3 in DNA: TGTGCCAGCAGCTCGGACAGGGGAGAGACCCAGTACTTC. The encoded protein is CASSSDRGETQYF.

The chain has TRBV20-1 and TRBJ2-1; TRBD2 agrees at 12 bases. The CDR3 sequence is 14 residues long. From germline, CDR1 is DFQATT and CDR2 SNEGSKA (reference sequence). Trimming at V came to 4 bases and at J to 6 bases, leaving 4 bases not matched to a gene. Here the CDR3 DNA reads TGCAGTGCTAAGACTAGCGGGAGAGTCAATGAGCAGTTCTTC. Its protein is CSAKTSGRVNEQFF.

The chain joins TRBV6-5 to TRBJ1-2; the D is unclear. Trimming took 0 bases from V and 4 from J, leaving 9 bases between them. The CDR3 is 14 residues long. Germline CDR1 reads MNHEY; CDR2 reads SVGAGI. CDR3: CASSYSGEGYGYTF. The CDR3 DNA sequence: TGTGCCAGCAGTTACTCCGGGGAGGGCTATGGCTACACCTTC.

This clonotype has only a few counts. CDR3 in DNA: TGTGCCACCCTAACTCGACCCACAGATACGCAGTATTTT. Translation gives CATLTRPTDTQYF. This rearrangement joins TRBV27 to TRBJ2-3, with no clear D. Trimming pared 10 bases from V and 2 bases from J, leaving 13 bases between. The CDR3 is 13 amino acids. Germline V CDR1 and CDR2: MNHEY, SMNVEV (reference sequence).

Only a few counts were recorded for this clonotype. This chain joins TRBV29-1 and TRBJ2-3; no clear D gene. Germline CDR1 is SQVTM and CDR2 is ANQGSEA. Trimming pared 6 bases from V and 5 bases from J, leaving 3 bases between. CDR3 length equals 9 residues. CDR3 in DNA: TGCAGCGTCAAAGATACGCAGTATTTT. Its translation is CSVKDTQYF.

This clonotype occurred a few times. CDR3: CASSLPRDRSSNQPQHF. As DNA, the CDR3 is TGTGCCAGCAGTCTCCCCCGGGACAGATCTAGCAATCAGCCCCAGCATTTT. J is TRBJ1-5 and V is TRBV28; the match to TRBD1 covers 7 bases. Germline V gives CDR1 MDHEN, CDR2 SYDVKM. With 5 bases clipped from V and 0 bases from J, the junction kept 10 bases outside the gene matches. The CDR3 covers 17 residues.

The V call is TRBV11-2, the J call TRBJ2-3; the D is unclear. In germline, CDR1 is SGHAT, CDR2 FQNNGV. This CDR3 is built from 13 residues. The V end lost 1 base, the J end lost 2 bases, and 4 bases lay between the germline ends. The CDR3 nucleotides read TGTGCCAGCAGCTTAGTCTACACAGATACGCAGTATTTT. Protein: CASSLVYTDTQYF.

This clonotype has ten or more counts. The rearrangement links TRBV6-1 to TRBJ2-1, with 8 bases matching TRBD2. V lost 5 bases and J lost 7; bases outside the gene matches: 7. The CDR3 totals 14 residues. CDR1 and CDR2 (germline): MNHNS, SASEGT. For the CDR3, the DNA is TGTGCCAGCAGTACGGGAGGGCCAAGGAATGAGCAGTTCTTC. This gives the protein CASSTGGPRNEQFF.

This clonotype was counted a few times. The chain employs TRBV20-1 and TRBJ2-3; 8 nucleotides line up with TRBD2. Germline lookup yields CDR1 DFQATT and CDR2 SNEGSKA (reference sequence). Trimming removed 5 bases from V and 6 bases from J; junction bases left unmatched: 13. This CDR3 has 15 residues. The CDR3 nucleotides read TGCAGTGCTGGCGCGGGGGGCGGGAGGAGGGATACGCAGTATTTT. It specifies CSAGAGGGRRDTQYF.